This T cell receptor beta chain comes out of a study of control samples from healthy donors and cancer patients. This CDR3 is 12 amino acids long. Trimming cost V 4 bases and J 4 bases, with 10 bases left between them. The germline CDR1 and CDR2 sequences are SQVTM and ANQGSEA. Produced via immunoSEQ multiplex PCR; TCRdb's table is partial and in-frame only. The repertoire consists of roughly 100,000 clones, with roughly 89% occurring once and the leading ten covering about 18%. The rearrangement uses TRBV29-1 and TRBJ2-5; D possibly corresponds to TRBD1 (6 bases). The receptor was derived from a man in his sixties with lung cancer. The sequencing sample was made of PBMCs. The CDR3 region is CSVVRGTETQYF. CDR3 DNA sequence: TGCAGCGTTGTGAGGGGGACAGAGACCCAGTACTTC.